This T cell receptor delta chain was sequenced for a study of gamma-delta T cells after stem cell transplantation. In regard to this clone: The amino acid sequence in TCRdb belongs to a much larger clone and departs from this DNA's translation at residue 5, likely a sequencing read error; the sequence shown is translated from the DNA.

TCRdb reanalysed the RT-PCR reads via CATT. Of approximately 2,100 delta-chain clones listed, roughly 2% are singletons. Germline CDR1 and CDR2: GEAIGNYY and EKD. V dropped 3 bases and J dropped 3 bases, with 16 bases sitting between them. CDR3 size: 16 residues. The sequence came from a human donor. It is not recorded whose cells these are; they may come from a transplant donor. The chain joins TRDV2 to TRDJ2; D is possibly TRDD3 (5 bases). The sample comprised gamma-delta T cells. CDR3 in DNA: TGTGCCTGTGACTCCGTTACTGGCCGACTGACAGCACAACTCTTCTTT. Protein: CACDSVTGRLTAQLFF.